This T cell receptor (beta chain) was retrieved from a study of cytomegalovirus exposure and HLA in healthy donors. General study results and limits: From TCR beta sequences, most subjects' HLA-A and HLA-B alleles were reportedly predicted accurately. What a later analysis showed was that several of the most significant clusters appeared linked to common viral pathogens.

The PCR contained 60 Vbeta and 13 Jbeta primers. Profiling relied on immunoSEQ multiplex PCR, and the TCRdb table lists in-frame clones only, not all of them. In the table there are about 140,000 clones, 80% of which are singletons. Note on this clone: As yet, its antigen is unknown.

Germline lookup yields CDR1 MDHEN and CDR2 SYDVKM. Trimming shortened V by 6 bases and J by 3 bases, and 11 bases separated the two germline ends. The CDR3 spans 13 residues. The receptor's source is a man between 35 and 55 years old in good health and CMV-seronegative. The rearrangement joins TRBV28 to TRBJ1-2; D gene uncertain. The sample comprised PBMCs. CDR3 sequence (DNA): TGTGCCAGCAGGGCAGGAAATTACTATGGCTACACCTTC. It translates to CASRAGNYYGYTF.